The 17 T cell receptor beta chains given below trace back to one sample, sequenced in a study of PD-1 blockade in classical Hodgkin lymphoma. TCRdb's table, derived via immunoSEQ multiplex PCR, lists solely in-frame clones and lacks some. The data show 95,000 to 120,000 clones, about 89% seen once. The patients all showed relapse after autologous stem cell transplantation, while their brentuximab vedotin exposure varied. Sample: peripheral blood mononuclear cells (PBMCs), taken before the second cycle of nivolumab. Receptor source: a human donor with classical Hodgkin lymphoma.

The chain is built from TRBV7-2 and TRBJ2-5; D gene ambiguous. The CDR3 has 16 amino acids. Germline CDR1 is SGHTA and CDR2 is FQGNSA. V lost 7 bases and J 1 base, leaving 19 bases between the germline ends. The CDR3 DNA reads TGTGCCAGCAAGCTAGTGGACGCCTGGGGCCAAGAGACCCAGTACTTC. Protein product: CASKLVDAWGQETQYF.

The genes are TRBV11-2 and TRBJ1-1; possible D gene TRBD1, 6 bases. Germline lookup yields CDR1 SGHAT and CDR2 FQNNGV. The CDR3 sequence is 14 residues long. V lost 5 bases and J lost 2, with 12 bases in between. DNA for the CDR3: TGTGCCAGCAGCATAGGGGGTGTAAACACTGAAGCTTTCTTT. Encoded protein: CASSIGGVNTEAFF.

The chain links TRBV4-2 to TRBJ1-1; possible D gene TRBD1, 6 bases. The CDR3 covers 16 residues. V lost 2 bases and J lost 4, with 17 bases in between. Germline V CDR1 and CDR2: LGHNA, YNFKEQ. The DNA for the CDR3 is TGTGCCAGCAGCCAAAAGGGGGGCGTAAGGGGCACTGAAGCTTTCTTT. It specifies CASSQKGGVRGTEAFF.

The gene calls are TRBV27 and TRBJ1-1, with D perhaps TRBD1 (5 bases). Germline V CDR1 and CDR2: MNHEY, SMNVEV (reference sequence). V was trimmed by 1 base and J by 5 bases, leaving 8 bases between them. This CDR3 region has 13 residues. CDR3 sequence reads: CASSLYGGTEAFF. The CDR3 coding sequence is TGTGCCAGCAGTTTATATGGGGGGACTGAAGCTTTCTTT.

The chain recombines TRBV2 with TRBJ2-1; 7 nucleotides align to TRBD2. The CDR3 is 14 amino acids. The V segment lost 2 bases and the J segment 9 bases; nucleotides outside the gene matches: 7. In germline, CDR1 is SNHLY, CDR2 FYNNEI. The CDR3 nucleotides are TGTGCCAGCAGTGAAAATCGGCGGGAGTTTGAGCAGTTCTTC. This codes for CASSENRREFEQFF.

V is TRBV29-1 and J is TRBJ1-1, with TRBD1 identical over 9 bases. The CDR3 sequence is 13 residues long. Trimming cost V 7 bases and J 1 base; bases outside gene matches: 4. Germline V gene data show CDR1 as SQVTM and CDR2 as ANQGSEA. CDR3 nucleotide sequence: TGCAGCGCCACAGGGGGCCCGAACACTGAAGCTTTCTTT. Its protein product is CSATGGPNTEAFF.

The CDR3 DNA reads as TGTGCCTGGAGCCACTCAAAGTTCTCCTACGAGCAGTACTTC. It is translated as CAWSHSKFSYEQYF. The chain joins TRBV30 to TRBJ2-7, with D unresolved. Per germline, CDR1 GTSNPN and CDR2 SVGIG (reference sequence). Trimming cost V 3 bases and J 0 bases, with 12 bases left between them. The CDR3 runs 14 residues.

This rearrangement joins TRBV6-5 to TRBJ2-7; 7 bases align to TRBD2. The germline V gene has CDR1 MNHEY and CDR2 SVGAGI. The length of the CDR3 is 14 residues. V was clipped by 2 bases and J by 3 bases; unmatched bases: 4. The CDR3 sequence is CASSYHSGNYEQYF. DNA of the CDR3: TGTGCCAGCAGTTACCACAGCGGGAACTACGAGCAGTACTTC.

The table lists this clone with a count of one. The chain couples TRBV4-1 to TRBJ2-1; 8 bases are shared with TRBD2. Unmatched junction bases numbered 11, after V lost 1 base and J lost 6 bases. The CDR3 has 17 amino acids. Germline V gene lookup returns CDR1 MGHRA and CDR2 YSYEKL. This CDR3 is CASSQGSWLAGSNEQFF. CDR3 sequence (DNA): TGCGCCAGCAGCCAAGGGTCTTGGCTAGCGGGTTCCAATGAGCAGTTCTTC.

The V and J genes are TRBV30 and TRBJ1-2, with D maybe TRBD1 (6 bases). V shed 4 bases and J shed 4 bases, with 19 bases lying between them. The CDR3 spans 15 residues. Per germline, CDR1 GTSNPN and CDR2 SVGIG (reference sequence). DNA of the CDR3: TGTGCCTGGAAGGCCCTCAGGCAGGGGATCTATGGCTACACCTTC. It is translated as CAWKALRQGIYGYTF. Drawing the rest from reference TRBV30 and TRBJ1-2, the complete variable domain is SQTIHQWPATLVQPVGSPLSLECTVEGTSNPNLYWYRQAAGRGLQLLFYSVGIGQISSEVPQNLSASRPQDRQFILSSKKLLLSDSGFYLCAWKALRQGIYGYTFGSGTRLTVV.

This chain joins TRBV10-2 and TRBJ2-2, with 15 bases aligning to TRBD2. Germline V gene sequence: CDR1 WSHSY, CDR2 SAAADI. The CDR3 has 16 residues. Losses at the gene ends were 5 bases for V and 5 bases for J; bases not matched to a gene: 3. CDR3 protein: CASSRTSGRETGELFF. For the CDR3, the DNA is TGCGCCAGCAGTAGGACTAGCGGGAGGGAGACCGGGGAGCTGTTTTTT.

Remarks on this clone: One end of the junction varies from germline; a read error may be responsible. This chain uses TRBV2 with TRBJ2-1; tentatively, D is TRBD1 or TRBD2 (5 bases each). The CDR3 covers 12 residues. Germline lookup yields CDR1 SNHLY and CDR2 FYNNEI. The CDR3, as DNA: TGTGCCAGCAGTTTTCAGAGGGGTAGCAAGATCTTC. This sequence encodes CASSFQRGSKIF. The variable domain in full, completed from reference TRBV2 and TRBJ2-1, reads EPEVTQTPSHQVTQMGQEVILRCVPISNHLYFYWYRQILGQKVEFLVSFYNNEISEKSEIFDDQFSVERPDGSNFTLKIRSTKLEDSAMYFCASSFQRGSKIFGPGTRLTVL.

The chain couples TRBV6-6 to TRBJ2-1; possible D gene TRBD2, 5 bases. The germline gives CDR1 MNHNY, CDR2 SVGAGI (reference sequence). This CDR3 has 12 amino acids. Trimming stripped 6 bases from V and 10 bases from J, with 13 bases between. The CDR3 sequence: CASSSGRGEQFF. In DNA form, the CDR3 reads TGTGCCAGCAGCTCCGGACGGGGAGAGCAGTTCTTC.

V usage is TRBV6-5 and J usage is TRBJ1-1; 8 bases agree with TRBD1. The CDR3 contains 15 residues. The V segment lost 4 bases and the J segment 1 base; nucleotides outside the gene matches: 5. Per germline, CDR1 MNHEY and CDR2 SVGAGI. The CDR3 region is CASSSDRGRNTEAFF. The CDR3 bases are TGTGCCAGCAGTTCCGACAGGGGACGGAACACTGAAGCTTTCTTT.

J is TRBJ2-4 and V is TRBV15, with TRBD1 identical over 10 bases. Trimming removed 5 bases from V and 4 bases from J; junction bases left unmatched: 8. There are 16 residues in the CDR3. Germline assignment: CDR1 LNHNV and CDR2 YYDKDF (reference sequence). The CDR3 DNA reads TGTGCCACCAGCCTTCGCGGGGGACAGGGGAAAAACATTCAGTACTTC. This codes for CATSLRGGQGKNIQYF.

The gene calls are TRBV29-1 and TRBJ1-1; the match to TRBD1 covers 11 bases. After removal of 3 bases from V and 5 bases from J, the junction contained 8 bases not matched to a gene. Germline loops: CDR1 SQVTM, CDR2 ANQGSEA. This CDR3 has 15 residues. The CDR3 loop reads CSVEGTGGIGTEAFF. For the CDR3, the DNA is TGCAGCGTTGAGGGGACAGGGGGAATAGGGACTGAAGCTTTCTTT.

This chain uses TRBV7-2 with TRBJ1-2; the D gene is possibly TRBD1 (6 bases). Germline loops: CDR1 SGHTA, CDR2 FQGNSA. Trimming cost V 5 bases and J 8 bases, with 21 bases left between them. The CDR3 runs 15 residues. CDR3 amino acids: CASSERGGSLGGYTF. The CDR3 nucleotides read TGTGCCAGCAGCGAGAGGGGGGGCAGTCTGGGCGGCTACACCTTC.